This TCR beta chain appears in the sequencing data of a study of T-cell memory formation after mild COVID-19. TCRdb processed the 5' RACE reads anew with MiXCR; each CDR3 protein has one entry. Of roughly 250,000 distinct CDR3 sequences listed, 15% to 20% are singletons. This clonotype appeared a few times. Looked up from germline, CDR1 is SGHTA and CDR2 is FQGNSA. Trimming took off 3 bases at V and 13 bases at J, with 16 bases between the two ends. The CDR3 is 14 residues long. Sequenced input: PBMCs or a T cell subset sorted from them (not recorded which). The sequence derives from a man aged 18 to 30 who had mild COVID-19 (a few samples of this study predate the infection). Cell type and time point are not known. V and J are TRBV7-2 and TRBJ1-6; D is uncertain. DNA of the CDR3: TGTGCCAGCAGCTTCGACGGCGTGGCGGAGCCCCTCCACTTT. This gives the protein CASSFDGVAEPLHF.